The rows below give T cell receptor beta chains drawn from one sample of a study of Graves' ophthalmopathy and Graves' hyperthyroidism. TCRdb independently ran MiXCR on the multiplex PCR reads; one entry per CDR3 protein. The table records about 400,000 distinct CDR3 sequences, about 16% of them present only once. The specimen was peripheral blood. These TCRs come from a woman between 18 and 30 years old with Graves' ophthalmopathy. The CDR3 runs from the conserved cysteine through the conserved F or W. Each record gives: CDR3 length, V gene, CDR3 protein.

>14|TRBV27
CASSLNGNSYEQYF
>13|TRBV6-2/TRBV6-3
CASSYRDRNEQYF
>15|TRBV11-1
CASSRGGGKLGEQYF
>17|TRBV11-2
CASSLEGNSGSRNIQYF
>13|TRBV2
CASSEVGNYGYTF
>14|TRBV11-2
CASSLIGGNYGYTF
>14|TRBV28
CASISSGGAWEQYF
>12|TRBV7-2
CASSHSGQPQHF
>16|TRBV15
CATSRVGDRSTGELFF
>15|TRBV5-1
CASSYSTDRGSPLHF
>13|TRBV30
CAWNVPGTYGYTF
>17|TRBV7-2
CASSLAFLGERSTEAFF
>14|TRBV3-1
CASSPPQFSETQYF
>14|TRBV5-1
CASSPDGGNYGYTF
>16|TRBV7-2
CASSLGSSSYNSPLHF
>18|TRBV28
CASSSRQGSSGSGETQYF
>13|TRBV30
CAWRPSRDSPLHF
>14|TRBV15
CATSPRDRDQPQHF
>16|TRBV11-2
CASSPGWGRANTEAFF
>16|TRBV11-2
CASSFQGPWTGNTIYF
>17|TRBV19
CASSIGLAQDGLETQYF
>12|TRBV6-5
CASSPTQTEAFF
>15|TRBV6-2/TRBV6-3
CASTTRAGWNTEALF
>14|TRBV6-5
CASSYRAGGYEQYF
>11|TRBV12-3/TRBV12-4
CASRFRVEAFF
>13|TRBV5-1
CASSFYSLSEAFF
>14|TRBV5-1
CASSLARFVDGYTF
>12|TRBV6-5
CASSHRGDRAFF
>17|TRBV11-2
CASSSPSGRATSYEQYF
>13|TRBV5-1
CASSDPGRDEQYF
>14|TRBV3-1
CASSQLVNSYEQYF
>16|TRBV6-5
CASSYDLRVVNTEAFF
>15|TRBV7-9
CASSSDRGPNTEAFF
>15|TRBV20-1
CSARDSRQGRREQYF
>15|TRBV5-1
CASSEGTGILGEQYF
>15|TRBV9
CASSARTSGAPEAFF
>12|TRBV2
CASSDRGDEQYF
>13|TRBV6-1
CASSGDSSNTIYF
>15|TRBV15
CATSRKMDRQETQYF
>15|TRBV11-2
CASSSIWDRAHEQYF
>17|TRBV11-3
CASSLGDRIGLATEAFF
>14|TRBV7-2
CASSSWTGGSEAFF
>13|TRBV6-2/TRBV6-3
CASRSPYDQPQHF
>13|TRBV6-1
CASSDRQIEAQHF
>14|TRBV6-1
CASSGHGRGSEQYF
>14|TRBV19
CASSGFGANYGYTF
>15|TRBV27
CASSPTPGVNTEAFF
>13|TRBV30
CACRGTGEQPQHF
>14|TRBV6-5
CASASGTLSYEQYF
>13|TRBV7-2
CASSFRGNTEAFF
>22|TRBV20-1
CSARSAAPGLAGGARNKNIQYF
>14|TRBV28
CASSGRQGEETQYF
>14|TRBV6-1
CASAGIGGNTEAFF
>13|TRBV6-2/TRBV6-3
CASRLAGNQPQHF
>16|TRBV27
CASSPSRGIGNQPQHF
>15|TRBV2
CASSYRTGWGNTIYF
>17|TRBV4-1
CASSQDRIGAGNQPQHF